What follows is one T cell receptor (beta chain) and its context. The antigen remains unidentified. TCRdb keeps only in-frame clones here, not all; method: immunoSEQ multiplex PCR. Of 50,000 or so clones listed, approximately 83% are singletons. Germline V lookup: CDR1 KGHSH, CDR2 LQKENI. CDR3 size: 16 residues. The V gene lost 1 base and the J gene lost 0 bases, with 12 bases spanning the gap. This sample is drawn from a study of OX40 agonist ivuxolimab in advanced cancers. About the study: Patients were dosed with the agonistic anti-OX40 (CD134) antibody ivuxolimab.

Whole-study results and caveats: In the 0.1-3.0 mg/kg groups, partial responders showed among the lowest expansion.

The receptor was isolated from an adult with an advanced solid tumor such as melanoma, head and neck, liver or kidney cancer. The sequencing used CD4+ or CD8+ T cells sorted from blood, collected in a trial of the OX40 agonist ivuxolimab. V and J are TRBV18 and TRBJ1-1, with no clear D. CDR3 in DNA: TGTGCCAGCTCACCACAAGGCTTCGTGATGAACACTGAAGCTTTCTTT. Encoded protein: CASSPQGFVMNTEAFF.